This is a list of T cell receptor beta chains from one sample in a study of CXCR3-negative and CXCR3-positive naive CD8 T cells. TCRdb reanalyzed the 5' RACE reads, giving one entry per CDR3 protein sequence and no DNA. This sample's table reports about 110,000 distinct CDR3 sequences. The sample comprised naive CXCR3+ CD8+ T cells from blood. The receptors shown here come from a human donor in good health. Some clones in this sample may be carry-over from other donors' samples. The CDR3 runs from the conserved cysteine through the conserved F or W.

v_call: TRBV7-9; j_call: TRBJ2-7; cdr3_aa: CASSLTSGWAYEQYF
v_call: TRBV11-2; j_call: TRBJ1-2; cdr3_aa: CASSLNRGTSNGYTF
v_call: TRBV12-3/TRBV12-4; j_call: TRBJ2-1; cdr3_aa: CASNTLDMSSYNEQFF
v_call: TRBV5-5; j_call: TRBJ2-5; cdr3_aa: CASSIVTNSQETQYF
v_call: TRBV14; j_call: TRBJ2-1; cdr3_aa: CASSQPALGSAYNEQFF
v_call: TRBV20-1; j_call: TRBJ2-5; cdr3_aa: CSARDTGLAGGLSETQYF
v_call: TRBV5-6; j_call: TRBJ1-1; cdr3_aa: CASSLVTGPPEAFF
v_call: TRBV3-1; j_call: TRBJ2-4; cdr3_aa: CASSQGLANIQYF
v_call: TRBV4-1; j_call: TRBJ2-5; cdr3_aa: CASSQYSLGPETQYF
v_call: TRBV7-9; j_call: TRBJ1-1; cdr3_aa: CASSPPVPANTEAFF
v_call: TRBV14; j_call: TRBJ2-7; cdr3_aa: CASSQVTGADEQYF
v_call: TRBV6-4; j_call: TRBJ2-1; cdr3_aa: CASSGAGFSYNEQFF
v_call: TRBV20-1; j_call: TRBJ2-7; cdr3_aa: CSADDKGLRSYEQYF
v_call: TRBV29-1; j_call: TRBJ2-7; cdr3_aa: CSVEAPTGESYEQYF
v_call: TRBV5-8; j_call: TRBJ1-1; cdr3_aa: CASSLGFLNTEAFF
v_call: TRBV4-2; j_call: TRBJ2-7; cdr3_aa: CASSQDMLAGATYEQYF
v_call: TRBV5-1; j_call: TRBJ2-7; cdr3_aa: CASSFETGSSYEQYF
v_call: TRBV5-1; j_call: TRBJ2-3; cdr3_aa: CASSLGGQTTDTQYF
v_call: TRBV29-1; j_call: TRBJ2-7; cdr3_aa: CSVAISGSPEQYF
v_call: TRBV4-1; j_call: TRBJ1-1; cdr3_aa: CASSQDGRNTEAFF
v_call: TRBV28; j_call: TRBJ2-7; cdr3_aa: CASSPRDRDYEQYF
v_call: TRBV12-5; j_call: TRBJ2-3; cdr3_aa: CASGPGTSLTDTQYF
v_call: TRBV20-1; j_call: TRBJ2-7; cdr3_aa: CSARAPTDSSYEQYF
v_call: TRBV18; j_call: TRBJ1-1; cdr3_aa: CASSPSRDRDAEAFF
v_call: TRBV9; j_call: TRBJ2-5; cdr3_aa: CASSVGDGGETQYF
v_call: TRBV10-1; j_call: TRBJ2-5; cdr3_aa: CASSDPEPEETQYF
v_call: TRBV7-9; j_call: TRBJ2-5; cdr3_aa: CASSFFEGLAGAMQETQYF
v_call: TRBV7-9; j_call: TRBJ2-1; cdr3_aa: CASSARRSSYNEQFF
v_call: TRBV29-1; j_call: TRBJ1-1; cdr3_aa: CSVTPGGTNTEAFF
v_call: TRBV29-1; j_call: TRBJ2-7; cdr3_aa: CSVERQGTYEQYF
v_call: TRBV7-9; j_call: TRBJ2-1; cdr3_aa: CASSPIGQGFGEQFF
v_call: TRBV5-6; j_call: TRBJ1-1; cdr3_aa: CASSSTGMNTEAFF
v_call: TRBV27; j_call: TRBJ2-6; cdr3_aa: CASSLSSGANVLTF
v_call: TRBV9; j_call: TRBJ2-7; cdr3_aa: CASSPTLTRSYEQYF
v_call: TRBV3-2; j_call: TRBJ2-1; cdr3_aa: CASSQRIHSYNEQFF
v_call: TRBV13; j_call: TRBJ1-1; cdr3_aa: CASSFGTGPNTEAFF
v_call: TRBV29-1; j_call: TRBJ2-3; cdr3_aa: CSVVSRNTDTQYF
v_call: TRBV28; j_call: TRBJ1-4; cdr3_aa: CASQQGWNEKLFF
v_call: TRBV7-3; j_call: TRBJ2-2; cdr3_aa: CASSQGGQGAGELFF
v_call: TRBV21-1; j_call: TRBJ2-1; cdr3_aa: CASILSDERRASSYNEQFF
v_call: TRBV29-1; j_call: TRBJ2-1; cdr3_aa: CSVLSGGSPSYNEQFF
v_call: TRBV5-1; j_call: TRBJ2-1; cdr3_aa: CASSLGVGGSYNEQFF
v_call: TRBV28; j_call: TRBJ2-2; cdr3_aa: CASSFATSGAVGELFF
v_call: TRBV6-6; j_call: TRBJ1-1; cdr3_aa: CASSFRGMNTEAFF
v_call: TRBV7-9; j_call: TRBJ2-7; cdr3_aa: CASSRGTVSYEQYF
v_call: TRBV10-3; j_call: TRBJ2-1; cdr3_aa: CAISGFRGEGEGEQFF